The 10 T cell receptor beta chains reported below all come from one sample, sequenced in a study of early T cells in non-severe SARS-CoV-2 infection. TCRdb reprocessed the 5' RACE reads with MiXCR, giving one entry per CDR3 protein. Here the sample spans approximately 110,000 distinct CDR3 sequences, about 16% being singletons. The sample comprised whole blood. The receptors here all came from an adult who was a healthcare worker with PCR-confirmed SARS-CoV-2 infection or an uninfected control (not recorded which).

Ten or more counts support this clonotype. Written as DNA, the CDR3 is TGTGCCAGCAGTGTCGGGGGGACAGAGCAGTACTTC. Its protein product is CASSVGGTEQYF. This rearrangement joins TRBV6-1 to TRBJ2-7, with D tentatively TRBD2 (7 bases). Germline CDR1 MNHNS, CDR2 SASEGT. Trimming took off 4 bases at V and 7 bases at J, with 11 bases between the two ends. This CDR3 region has 12 residues.

There are a few counts of this clonotype. The rearrangement joins TRBV12-3 or TRBV12-4 to TRBJ1-5; a possible D gene is TRBD1 (5 bases). CDR3 length: 14 amino acids. V lost 6 bases and J lost 6, with 15 bases in between. This CDR3 is CASSWGGFGQPQHF. The CDR3 bases are TGTGCCAGCAGCTGGGGGGGGTTCGGTCAGCCCCAGCATTTT.

This chain links TRBV3-1 with TRBJ2-2, with unresolved D. This CDR3 spans 12 amino acids. Germline V CDR1 and CDR2: LGHDT, YNNKEL (reference sequence). Trimming shortened V by 2 bases and J by 8 bases, and 6 bases separated the two germline ends. As DNA, the CDR3 is TGTGCCAGCAGCCAATTTAATGGGGAGCTGTTTTTT. Translation gives CASSQFNGELFF.

V and J are TRBV6-1 and TRBJ2-7, with 10 bases aligning to TRBD2. The junction had 8 bases not matched to a gene; V was cut back by 6 bases and J by 3 bases. The CDR3 is 15 amino acids. Germline CDR1 reads MNHNS; CDR2 reads SASEGT. The CDR3 here is CASSPVGLADYEQYF. As DNA, the CDR3 is TGTGCCAGCAGCCCGGTTGGACTAGCGGACTACGAGCAGTACTTC.

This clonotype has at least ten counts. The chain carries TRBV5-4 and TRBJ2-1; D perhaps matches TRBD2 (5 bases). This CDR3 is built from 15 residues. Trimming removed 4 bases at V and 0 bases at J, with 11 bases between. Germline V gene sequence: CDR1 SGHNT, CDR2 YYREEE (reference sequence). The CDR3 sequence: CASSPERSSYNEQFF. CDR3 nucleotide sequence: TGTGCCAGCAGCCCAGAGCGGAGCTCCTACAATGAGCAGTTCTTC.

The rearrangement uses TRBV20-1 and TRBJ1-6; 7 bases line up with TRBD1. Germline V gene sequence: CDR1 DFQATT, CDR2 SNEGSKA (reference sequence). The V segment lost 5 bases and the J segment 6 bases; nucleotides outside the gene matches: 10. The CDR3 spans 15 residues. CDR3 sequence: CSAATHRGSNSPLHF. As DNA, the CDR3 is TGCAGTGCTGCAACCCACAGGGGATCTAATTCACCCCTCCACTTT.

J is TRBJ2-3 and V is TRBV24-1; D gene ambiguous. V was clipped by 3 bases and J by 2 bases, with 14 bases between them. This CDR3 is built from 16 residues. Germline loops: CDR1 KGHDR, CDR2 SFDVKD. CDR3 DNA: TGTGCCACCAGTGATGCCGACCCGTCCCACACAGATACGCAGTATTTT. It encodes CATSDADPSHTDTQYF.

This chain links TRBV27 with TRBJ1-1; D is unclear. CDR1 is MNHEY, CDR2 SMNVEV, per germline (reference sequence). V was trimmed by 6 bases and J by 3 bases, leaving 11 bases between them. The CDR3 is 13 residues long. This chain's CDR3 is CASSWAGDTEAFF. The CDR3 region has the DNA TGTGCCAGCAGCTGGGCGGGCGACACTGAAGCTTTCTTT.

This clonotype has only a few counts. The CDR3 region has the DNA TGTGCCACCAGTGATTCAAAGGGGGACGGGAATACGCAGTATTTT. It encodes CATSDSKGDGNTQYF. The chain combines TRBV24-1 with TRBJ2-3; weak D call: TRBD1 (6 bases). Germline V CDR1 and CDR2: KGHDR, SFDVKD. Trimming removed 2 bases from V and 7 bases from J, with 15 bases in between. The CDR3 is 15 amino acids.

This clonotype was picked up a small number of times. The V gene is TRBV6-1, the J gene TRBJ2-1; no firm D call. The CDR3 contains 12 residues. The germline V gene has CDR1 MNHNS and CDR2 SASEGT. V lost 1 base, J lost 8 bases, and 6 bases lay in between. In DNA form, the CDR3 reads TGTGCCAGCAGTGAAGGTGGTTATGAGCAGTTCTTC. Translation gives CASSEGGYEQFF.